The 21 T cell receptor beta chains presented below share a single source sample, sequenced in a study of cytotoxic CD8 clonotypes in ibrutinib-treated CLL (dated by TCRdb to about 2021). The sample's time point label, decoded: 12 months on ibrutinib. Library preparation used the immunoSEQ multiplex PCR assay. Drawn from immuneACCESS, this table holds only the in-frame rearrangements with V and J called that TCRdb kept. Clones are partly lost; checked studies trace under half to an unresolved V gene and leave the rest unexplained. The sample table records 200,000 to 250,000 clones; 75% to 85% of these occur just once. Of the sample, over 9.5% is held by the ten largest clones. The sample consisted of PBMCs, taken after 12 months of ibrutinib treatment. These receptors all stem from a human donor with chronic lymphocytic leukemia.

The chain joins TRBV7-9 to TRBJ2-3; 9 nucleotides match TRBD2. This CDR3 is built from 15 residues. From germline, CDR1 is SEHNR and CDR2 FQNEAQ (reference sequence). The J segment lost 0 bases and the V segment lost 2 bases, leaving 0 bases of the junction unmatched. CDR3 coding DNA: TGTGCCAGCAGCTTAACTAGCGGGAGCACAGATACGCAGTATTTT. Amino acid sequence: CASSLTSGSTDTQYF.

V is TRBV6-1 and J is TRBJ2-3, with unresolved D. V lost 7 bases and J 2 bases, leaving 13 bases between the germline ends. This CDR3 contains 14 residues. Germline CDR1 and CDR2: MNHNS and SASEGT. CDR3 nucleotide sequence: TGTGCCAGCACCCGCGTGATTCTCACAGATACGCAGTATTTT. Translation: CASTRVILTDTQYF.

Comments on this clone: At one end, the junction sequence differs from germline, possibly due to a read error. V is TRBV7-7 and J is TRBJ2-2; possibly TRBD1 for D (5 bases). The CDR3 length is 14 residues. In germline, CDR1 is SSHAT, CDR2 FNYEAQ (reference sequence). The DNA of the CDR3 is TGTGCTAGCAGCTTAGGGGTTAACACCGGGGAGCTGTTTTTT. Amino acids: CASSLGVNTGELFF.

This clone was seen a single time. This chain connects TRBV5-1 to TRBJ2-7; TRBD2 matches at 14 bases. J was trimmed by 6 bases and V by 4 bases; bases with no gene match: 3. Germline CDR1 SGHRS, CDR2 YFSETQ. This CDR3 contains 14 residues. In DNA form, the CDR3 reads TGCGCCAGCAGCGAGGGACTAGCGGGAGTCGAGCAGTACTTC. Translation gives CASSEGLAGVEQYF.

V is TRBV5-1 and J is TRBJ1-1; D remains ambiguous. Germline V gene lookup returns CDR1 SGHRS and CDR2 YFSETQ. The CDR3 runs 13 residues. The V gene lost 2 bases and the J gene lost 11 bases, with 16 bases spanning the gap. CDR3 loop: CASSFSDKTQAFF. CDR3 nucleotide sequence: TGCGCCAGCAGCTTTTCCGACAAAACGCAGGCTTTCTTT.

This clone turned up a few times. The junction differs from germline at one of its ends, possibly a read error. The chain couples TRBV7-7 to TRBJ2-1, with 10 bases that match TRBD2. The CDR3 has 18 residues. CDR1 is SSHAT, CDR2 FNYEAQ, per germline (reference sequence). The DNA for the CDR3 is TGTGCTAGCAGCTTAGACGAATGTGGGACTAGCGTACACAATGAGCAGTTCTTC. The encoded protein is CASSLDECGTSVHNEQFF.

The chain combines TRBV10-3 with TRBJ2-7; a weak D match, TRBD1 (6 bases). Germline-derived CDR1 and CDR2 are ENHRY and SYGVKD. This CDR3 contains 13 residues. Trimming pared 10 bases from V and 3 bases from J, leaving 16 bases between. CDR3 residues: CATRTAPDYEQYF. The CDR3 DNA is TGTGCCACACGGACAGCACCAGACTACGAGCAGTACTTC.

This clone was seen a few times. The chain carries TRBV4-1 and TRBJ2-7, with D perhaps TRBD2 (5 bases). Trimming took 0 bases from V and 3 from J, leaving 15 bases between them. From germline, CDR1 is MGHRA and CDR2 YSYEKL. This CDR3 region has 16 residues. The DNA for the CDR3 is TGCGCCAGCAGCCAAGATATTGGTCGCGGAGGCTACGAGCAGTACTTC. Protein: CASSQDIGRGGYEQYF.

The chain links TRBV2 to TRBJ2-7, with 8 bases aligning to TRBD1. Trimming took 7 bases from V and 6 from J; bases not matched to a gene: 14. Germline V gene sequence: CDR1 SNHLY, CDR2 FYNNEI. The CDR3 spans 15 residues. The DNA for the CDR3 is TGTGCCAGCACACCCCACCCGGGTCAGGGGGCCGAGCAGTACTTC. It translates to CASTPHPGQGAEQYF.

This clone was found a few times. The rearrangement joins TRBV7-6 to TRBJ2-5; D may be TRBD1 (5 bases). In germline, CDR1 is SGHVS, CDR2 FNYEAQ. The CDR3 consists of 13 residues. The V and J ends lost 4 bases and 2 bases respectively, with 8 bases between them. The chain's CDR3 is CASSSGRQETQYF. In nucleotides, the CDR3 is TGTGCCAGCAGCTCAGGGCGTCAAGAGACCCAGTACTTC.

V gene TRBV28 combines with J gene TRBJ2-7; the match to TRBD2 covers 8 bases. The CDR3 runs to 14 residues. Trimming took 6 bases from V and 0 from J; bases not matched to a gene: 4. In germline, CDR1 is MDHEN, CDR2 SYDVKM. CDR3: CASSPLAGSYEQYF. In DNA, the CDR3 is TGTGCCAGCAGCCCCCTAGCGGGCTCCTACGAGCAGTACTTC.

The chain carries TRBV4-2 and TRBJ2-1, with D possibly called TRBD1 or TRBD2 (5 bases each). V lost 0 bases and J 6 bases, leaving 15 bases between the germline ends. The CDR3 is 16 amino acids. Germline values: CDR1 LGHNA, CDR2 YNFKEQ. The DNA of the CDR3 is TGTGCCAGCAGCCAAGATCTGAGGGGTTCTTTCAATGAGCAGTTCTTC. It codes for CASSQDLRGSFNEQFF.

In its sample, this clone was seen once. This chain joins TRBV13 and TRBJ2-7, with TRBD2 matching over 13 bases. The V gene end was trimmed by 5 bases and the J gene end by 4 bases; junction bases not matched to a gene: 5. The germline V gene encodes CDR1 PRHDT and CDR2 FYEKMQ (reference sequence). CDR3 size: 15 residues. The CDR3 DNA sequence: TGTGCCAGCAGCCCCACTAGCGGGAGGGGATACGAGCAGTACTTC. This gives the protein CASSPTSGRGYEQYF.

This sequence joins TRBV16 and TRBJ2-3, with TRBD1 identical over 7 bases. V lost 3 bases and J lost 5; bases outside the gene matches: 2. Germline V gene lookup returns CDR1 KGHSY and CDR2 FQNENV. CDR3 size: 13 residues. The CDR3 protein is CASSQQGVDTQYF. CDR3 coding DNA: TGTGCCAGCAGCCAGCAGGGGGTAGATACGCAGTATTTT.

J is TRBJ2-2 and V is TRBV7-6; D remains unclear. This CDR3 has 13 residues. V was pared by 1 base and J by 6 bases, with 6 bases between. Germline values: CDR1 SGHVS, CDR2 FNYEAQ. CDR3: CASSLVGPGELFF. CDR3 bases: TGTGCCAGCAGCTTAGTTGGTCCCGGGGAGCTGTTTTTT.

The rearrangement uses TRBV5-1 and TRBJ2-1; no clear D. This CDR3 spans 13 amino acids. Trimming took off 1 base at V and 7 bases at J, with 9 bases between the two ends. The germline V gene has CDR1 SGHRS and CDR2 YFSETQ. CDR3 sequence reads: CASSLPAGNEQFF. CDR3 nucleotide sequence: TGCGCCAGCAGCTTGCCCGCCGGGAATGAGCAGTTCTTC.

The chain joins TRBV7-9 to TRBJ1-6; 9 positions agree with TRBD1. This CDR3 has 16 amino acids. Germline V lookup: CDR1 SEHNR, CDR2 FQNEAQ (reference sequence). With 4 bases clipped from V and 7 bases from J, the junction kept 8 bases outside the gene matches. The CDR3 DNA reads as TGTGCCAGCAGCTCGGGACAGGGCGGGGGAAATTCACCCCTCCACTTT. Translating it yields CASSSGQGGGNSPLHF.

The V gene is TRBV5-6, the J gene TRBJ2-7; the D is unclear. The CDR3 contains 13 residues. V gave up 0 bases and J gave up 5 bases, with 9 bases separating them. Germline values: CDR1 SGHDT, CDR2 YYEEEE. CDR3 DNA sequence: TGTGCCAGCAGCTTGGGCCAGTCCCACGAGCAGTACTTC. Translated, it gives CASSLGQSHEQYF.

This clone was observed once. The CDR3 region has the DNA TGTGCCATCAGTGAACTAGCGGGAGGAATCGATACGCAGTATTTT. This sequence encodes CAISELAGGIDTQYF. V usage is TRBV10-3 and J usage is TRBJ2-3; TRBD2 matches 12 bases. V shed 3 bases, J shed 6 bases, and the junction held 4 bases outside the gene matches. The CDR3 is 15 amino acids. The germline V gene has CDR1 ENHRY and CDR2 SYGVKD.

J is TRBJ2-7 and V is TRBV19; no definite D call. The CDR3 has 15 residues. CDR1 and CDR2 from the germline V gene are LNHDA and SQIVND (reference sequence). Trimming left V 5 bases short and J 3 bases short, with 17 bases between. The CDR3 is CASSPRRQIVYEQYF. The CDR3 coding sequence is TGTGCCAGTAGTCCCAGACGGCAAATAGTCTACGAGCAGTACTTC.

The rearrangement links TRBV7-9 to TRBJ1-2; D possibly corresponds to TRBD1 (6 bases). Germline V gene data show CDR1 as SEHNR and CDR2 as FQNEAQ (reference sequence). This CDR3 has 14 residues. Trimming took 5 bases from V and 4 from J, leaving 14 bases between them. CDR3 protein: CASSLEQGPYGYTF. The CDR3, as DNA: TGTGCCAGCAGCCTAGAGCAGGGGCCCTATGGCTACACCTTC.